This TCR beta chain was documented in a study of beta chain features in type 1 diabetes. The investigators reverse transcribed all of the isolated RNA, so they sequenced expressed TCRB transcripts. Repertoires were generated with immunoSEQ multiplex PCR, while TCRdb's copy carries only in-frame clones and drops some. The sample lists around 300,000 clones; approximately 8% were seen once. This TCR was recovered from a woman aged 18-29 years in good health. The sample was central memory CD4+ T cells from blood.

The CDR3 DNA follows: TGCGCCAGCAGGACCCCTGGGACAGGGGGAGAAAAACTGTTTTTT. Its protein product is CASRTPGTGGEKLFF. The chain joins TRBV4-1 to TRBJ1-4, with 11 bases aligning to TRBD1. Germline V CDR1 and CDR2: MGHRA, YSYEKL. This CDR3 has 15 amino acids. V shed 6 bases, J shed 8 bases, and the junction held 8 bases outside the gene matches.